These T cell receptor beta chains were read from a single sample in a study of cytomegalovirus exposure and HLA in healthy donors. Sequencing used immunoSEQ multiplex PCR; TCRdb keeps in-frame clones, though not all of them. The sample contains 110,000 to 150,000 clones, around two thirds of which appear only once. Sequenced material: PBMCs. These receptors were taken from a woman in her sixties in good health and CMV-seropositive. Both conserved end residues are part of each CDR3.

TRBV5-1 | CASSLGTGANEKLFF
TRBV2 | CASLFRRDQPQHF
TRBV7-8 | CASSKDSYQPQHF
TRBV15 | CATSGRLSSGGTEAFF
TRBV29-1 | CSVRYGTANEKLFF
TRBV2 | CASNVRGWGSTDTQYF
TRBV19 | CASSDPWTGLNEQFF
TRBV19 | CASHMGLNYGYTF
TRBV2 | CASSGLANEQFF
TRBV6-5 | CASSYSRGRTEAFF
TRBV7-9 | CASSLNRQGNEKLFF
TRBV5-6 | CASSFMGANEQFF
TRBV18 | CASLGTSGNYEQYF
TRBV5-1 | CASSRTGRGQETQYF
TRBV19 | CASRDRGTDYGYTF
TRBV11-2 | CASSFDPAGAYNEQFF
TRBV7-9 | CASSLGRDRGRAFF
TRBV28 | CASSQRRVQPQHF
TRBV5-1 | CASSPGGVGETQYF
TRBV7-2 | CASNTPPGGVYVGELFF
TRBV10-2 | CASSGAGGIGGYTF
TRBV5-1 | CASSLAGGPSLEQYF
TRBV2 | CASRTSGPYEFVETQYF
TRBV5-1 | CASSLDSLNQPQHF
TRBV15 | CATSSGAVLADSYEQYF
TRBV2 | CASRTGGTEAFF
TRBV11-1 | CASSSNSIGAFF
TRBV18 | CASSSNRGQTEAFF
TRBV9 | CASSVGGRVNYGYTF
TRBV7-7 | CASSSGTGGSIDTQYF
TRBV20-1 | CSLGGVGYTF
TRBV4-1 | CASSRAGDSYNEQFF
TRBV19 | CASSPTSGRETQYF
TRBV2 | CASSVLRTINQPQHF
TRBV5-1 | CASRRTEDYGYTF
TRBV11-3 | CASSLTGGRDGGELFF
TRBV11-2 | CASSLVAGAQSSYNEQFF
TRBV6-6 | CASTPRVAGPDNEQFF
TRBV9 | CASSVDQGTEYEKLFF
TRBV6-5 | CASSYSTGRDTQYF